The sequence of this T cell receptor beta chain was determined in a study of vaccination effects on CD4 cells after COVID-19. ViraFEST used viral peptide pools to expand antigen-specific CD4+ T cells before sequencing. Scientists isolated CD4+ T cells after a roughly ten-day culture period ended. Vaccine recipients, nucleocapsid antibody negative, had no prior SARS-CoV-2 infection. Here immunoSEQ multiplex PCR was the method, and the copy in TCRdb shows in-frame clones only, minus some. The sample holds 50,000 to 60,000 clones; 55% to 75% are singletons and the top ten take around 20%. Germline CDR1 SGHNT, CDR2 YYREEE (reference sequence). CDR3 length: 14 residues. Regarding this clone: The target antigen is unknown. Sequence at one end of the junction differs from germline and may be a read error. Other DNA sequences in the same sample also yield this CDR3.

J is TRBJ1-3 and V is TRBV5-4, with a possible D match to TRBD1 (6 bases). The TCR comes from a human donor who received a COVID-19 vaccine. The sample here was CD4+ T cells from PBMCs cultured with SARS-CoV-2 spike peptides, taken before COVID-19 vaccination. CDR3 bases: TGTGCCAGCAGTTTGGACAGCTCTGGAAACACCATATATTTT. Protein: CASSLDSSGNTIYF.